These 21 T cell receptor beta chains originate from one sample sequenced in a study of blood T cell repertoires in COVID-19. The repertoire was sequenced with immunoSEQ multiplex PCR; TCRdb's copy has only in-frame clones and lacks some. Here the sample spans 210,000 or so clones, 86% being singletons. The sequencing input was PBMCs or T cells enriched from blood (not recorded which). These receptors were taken from a woman in her 50s in a cohort exposed to, infected with or recovered from COVID-19 (not recorded which).

The V and J genes are TRBV6-5 and TRBJ1-6, with 7 bases matching TRBD1. CDR3 length: 15 amino acids. The trim removed 5 bases at V and 9 bases at J, leaving 10 bases unmatched. Germline V gene lookup returns CDR1 MNHEY and CDR2 SVGAGI. In DNA, the CDR3 is TGTGCCAGCAGTCTAGGACAGGCTATCGGTTCACCCCTCCACTTT. Its protein is CASSLGQAIGSPLHF.

The chain carries TRBV2 and TRBJ2-1, with 9 bases identical to TRBD1. The CDR3 extends over 15 amino acids. Germline CDR1 is SNHLY and CDR2 is FYNNEI. The V segment lost 6 bases and the J segment 4 bases; nucleotides outside the gene matches: 7. The CDR3 coding sequence is TGTGCCAGCAGCTTGGGACAGGGAACTTACAATGAGCAGTTCTTC. This encodes CASSLGQGTYNEQFF.

The chain couples TRBV5-8 to TRBJ2-1; a weak D match, TRBD2 (7 bases). The CDR3 is made up of 15 amino acids. V lost 3 bases to trimming and J lost 6 bases, with 16 bases between them. Germline-derived CDR1 and CDR2 are SGHTS and YDEGEE. The CDR3 region has the DNA TGTGCCAGCAGCTGGGGGCAGGGAGGGGGCAATGAGCAGTTCTTC. Its translation is CASSWGQGGGNEQFF.

The gene calls are TRBV11-2 and TRBJ2-3, with D perhaps matching TRBD1 (5 bases). V gave up 4 bases and J gave up 6 bases, with 17 bases separating them. The germline CDR1 and CDR2 sequences are SGHAT and FQNNGV. The CDR3 consists of 15 residues. This CDR3 is CASSSWAEDTDTQYF. The CDR3, as DNA: TGTGCCAGCAGCTCCTGGGCAGAGGACACTGATACGCAGTATTTT. The variable domain in full, with the rest retrieved from reference TRBV11-2 and TRBJ2-3, is EAGVAQSPRYKIIEKRQSVAFWCNPISGHATLYWYQQILGQGPKLLIQFQNNGVVDDSQLPKDRFSAERLKGVDSTLKIQPAKLEDSAVYLCASSSWAEDTDTQYFGPGTRLTVL.

The chain recombines TRBV30 with TRBJ2-7, with D perhaps matching TRBD2 (5 bases). The CDR3 length is 12 residues. CDR1 and CDR2 from the germline V gene are GTSNPN and SVGIG (reference sequence). V lost 3 bases and J lost 5, with 11 bases in between. CDR3 DNA: TGTGCCTGGAGCACTAGTTCCAACGAGCAGTACTTC. Translating gives CAWSTSSNEQYF. Drawing the rest from reference TRBV30 and TRBJ2-7, the complete variable domain is SQTIHQWPATLVQPVGSPLSLECTVEGTSNPNLYWYRQAAGRGLQLLFYSVGIGQISSEVPQNLSASRPQDRQFILSSKKLLLSDSGFYLCAWSTSSNEQYFGPGTRLTVT.

V gene TRBV5-6 combines with J gene TRBJ2-5; D is ambiguous. The V end lost 0 bases, the J end lost 2 bases, and 17 bases lay between the germline ends. The V gene's germline CDR1 is SGHDT and CDR2 YYEEEE. The CDR3 spans 17 residues. In DNA, the CDR3 is TGTGCCAGCAGCTTGGCCGGCGGCCTAGGTTCGCAAGAGACCCAGTACTTC. The encoded protein is CASSLAGGLGSQETQYF. Combining the CDR3 with reference TRBV5-6 and TRBJ2-5 gives the whole variable domain DAGVTQSPTHLIKTRGQQVTLRCSPKSGHDTVSWYQQALGQGPQFIFQYYEEEERQRGNFPDRFSGHQFPNYSSELNVNALLLGDSALYLCASSLAGGLGSQETQYFGPGTRLLVL.

The chain couples TRBV2 to TRBJ2-3; 8 nucleotides match TRBD2. The V and J ends lost 6 bases and 2 bases, in that order; junction bases with no gene match: 10. Germline V gene lookup returns CDR1 SNHLY and CDR2 FYNNEI. This CDR3 spans 16 amino acids. The CDR3: CASRVAGTIYTDTQYF. DNA for the CDR3: TGTGCCAGCAGAGTAGCGGGAACAATTTACACAGATACGCAGTATTTT.

This clone was found a few times. The chain has TRBV19 and TRBJ1-1; 9 bases fit TRBD1. CDR1 is LNHDA, CDR2 SQIVND, per germline (reference sequence). V lost 6 bases and J lost 0; bases outside the gene matches: 2. CDR3 length: 14 amino acids. The CDR3 loop reads CASSRQGVNTEAFF. The CDR3 DNA reads TGTGCCAGTAGCCGACAGGGGGTGAACACTGAAGCTTTCTTT.

This clone was observed a single time. This chain links TRBV6-6 with TRBJ1-2; 8 bases line up with TRBD1. V lost 5 bases to trimming and J lost 4 bases; unmatched junction nucleotides: 9. From germline, CDR1 is MNHNY and CDR2 SVGAGI (reference sequence). The CDR3 spans 15 residues. CDR3 in DNA: TGTGCCAGCAGTACAGCCCAGGGACAGGTCTATGGCTACACCTTC. Amino acid sequence: CASSTAQGQVYGYTF.

This chain links TRBV23-1 with TRBJ1-1; D is possibly TRBD1 (6 bases). TRBV23-1 is treated as an ORF (open reading frame) with a function not yet certain. The CDR3 length is 14 residues. Deletions cut 7 bases from V and 2 bases from J, with 14 bases between. CDR3 nucleotide sequence: TGCGCCAGCAAGAAAGGGGGGGCAAACACTGAAGCTTTCTTT. This sequence encodes CASKKGGANTEAFF.

The chain carries TRBV5-4 and TRBJ2-7; 7 bases are shared with TRBD2. The CDR3 spans 16 residues. With V trimmed by 0 bases and J by 5 bases, 11 bases remained unmatched. Germline V gene sequence: CDR1 SGHNT, CDR2 YYREEE (reference sequence). The CDR3 reads CASSLGPGGPADEQYF. For the CDR3, the DNA is TGTGCCAGCAGCTTGGGCCCGGGAGGCCCCGCGGACGAGCAGTACTTC. The full variable domain, its missing parts supplied by reference TRBV5-4 and TRBJ2-7, is ETGVTQSPTHLIKTRGQQVTLRCSSQSGHNTVSWYQQALGQGPQFIFQYYREEENGRGNFPPRFSGLQFPNYSSELNVNALELDDSALYLCASSLGPGGPADEQYFGPGTRLTVT.

This chain links TRBV3-1 (or the pseudogene TRBV3-2) with TRBJ1-1; 9 nucleotides align to TRBD1. After removal of 3 bases from V and 3 bases from J, the junction contained 5 bases not matched to a gene. CDR1 is LGHDT and CDR2 is YNNKEL in the germline V gene (reference sequence). The CDR3 runs 15 residues. The DNA for the CDR3 is TGTGCCAGCAGCCACACCGGGACAGGGCACACTGAAGCTTTCTTT. It is translated as CASSHTGTGHTEAFF.

The J gene is TRBJ2-1, the V gene TRBV5-1; 13 nucleotides align to TRBD2. Germline assignment: CDR1 SGHRS and CDR2 YFSETQ. There are 21 residues in the CDR3. V gave up 3 bases and J gave up 2 bases; unmatched junction bases: 17. The chain's CDR3 is CASSSNWDDRGLAGTYNEQFF. The CDR3 coding sequence is TGCGCCAGCAGCTCCAACTGGGATGACCGGGGACTAGCGGGGACCTACAATGAGCAGTTCTTC.

The chain joins TRBV4-2 to TRBJ2-7, with TRBD1 as a possible D gene (5 bases). This CDR3 has 17 amino acids. Trimming shortened V by 1 base and J by 2 bases, and 18 bases separated the two germline ends. Germline V CDR1 and CDR2: LGHNA, YNFKEQ. DNA of the CDR3: TGTGCCAGCAGCCAAGCCCACGACAGCCCATCTCCCTACGAGCAGTACTTC. Protein: CASSQAHDSPSPYEQYF.

The chain uses TRBV2 and TRBJ1-2; D gene ambiguous. The CDR3 spans 14 residues. V gave up 8 bases and J gave up 2 bases, with 15 bases separating them. Germline V gene data show CDR1 as SNHLY and CDR2 as FYNNEI. The CDR3 spells CASADNTANYGYTF. The DNA for the CDR3 is TGTGCCAGCGCAGACAATACGGCCAACTATGGCTACACCTTC.

The V call is TRBV7-3, the J call TRBJ2-7, with 12 bases identical to TRBD1. Trimming removed 4 bases from V and 6 bases from J; junction bases left unmatched: 4. Germline V lookup: CDR1 SGHTA, CDR2 FQGTGA. The CDR3 is 14 residues long. CDR3 region: CASSSPGQGAEQYF. CDR3 nucleotide sequence: TGTGCCAGCAGCTCCCCGGGACAGGGGGCCGAGCAGTACTTC.

The J gene is TRBJ1-1, the V gene TRBV6-5; D gene ambiguous. Germline-derived CDR1 and CDR2 are MNHEY and SVGAGI. V was clipped by 7 bases and J by 4 bases, with 10 bases between them. The CDR3 consists of 12 residues. CDR3 nucleotide sequence: TGTGCCAGCACTGGAGGAAGCACTGAAGCTTTCTTT. Translating it yields CASTGGSTEAFF.

The CDR3 spells CASSLEGLHTEAFF. As DNA, the CDR3 is TGTGCCAGCAGCTTGGAGGGGCTACACACTGAAGCTTTCTTT. V is TRBV5-4 and J is TRBJ1-1; the D gene is possibly TRBD1 (5 bases). Germline CDR1 reads SGHNT; CDR2 reads YYREEE (reference sequence). CDR3 size: 14 residues. The V gene lost 0 bases and the J gene lost 3 bases, with 9 bases spanning the gap.

A single count supports this clone. The chain employs TRBV7-3 and TRBJ1-1; 7 bases are a match to TRBD1. V gave up 0 bases and J gave up 3 bases; unmatched junction bases: 4. The CDR3 loop spans 15 amino acids. Germline CDR1 and CDR2: SGHTA and FQGTGA. The CDR3 region is CASSLTSDRDTEAFF. The CDR3 nucleotides read TGTGCCAGCAGCTTAACCTCTGACAGGGACACTGAAGCTTTCTTT. Full variable domain (remainder filled in from reference TRBV7-3 and TRBJ1-1): GAGVSQTPSNKVTEKGKYVELRCDPISGHTALYWYRQSLGQGPEFLIYFQGTGAADDSGLPNDRFFAVRPEGSVSTLKIQRTERGDSAVYLCASSLTSDRDTEAFFGQGTRLTVV.

The rearrangement joins TRBV20-1 to TRBJ2-7; D might be TRBD2 (6 bases). CDR1 is DFQATT, CDR2 SNEGSKA, per germline (reference sequence). V was pared by 6 bases and J by 3 bases, with 9 bases between. The CDR3 loop spans 11 amino acids. The CDR3, as DNA: TGCAGTGCCTCGGGACTCTACGAGCAGTACTTC. Amino acid sequence: CSASGLYEQYF.

V and J are TRBV5-1 and TRBJ2-5, with TRBD1 matching 8 bases. Trimming at V came to 2 bases and at J to 3 bases, leaving 3 bases not matched to a gene. The CDR3 has 14 residues. CDR1 and CDR2 from the germline V gene are SGHRS and YFSETQ. DNA for the CDR3: TGCGCCAGCAGCTTCGGACAGGGAGAAGAGACCCAGTACTTC. Amino acid sequence: CASSFGQGEETQYF.